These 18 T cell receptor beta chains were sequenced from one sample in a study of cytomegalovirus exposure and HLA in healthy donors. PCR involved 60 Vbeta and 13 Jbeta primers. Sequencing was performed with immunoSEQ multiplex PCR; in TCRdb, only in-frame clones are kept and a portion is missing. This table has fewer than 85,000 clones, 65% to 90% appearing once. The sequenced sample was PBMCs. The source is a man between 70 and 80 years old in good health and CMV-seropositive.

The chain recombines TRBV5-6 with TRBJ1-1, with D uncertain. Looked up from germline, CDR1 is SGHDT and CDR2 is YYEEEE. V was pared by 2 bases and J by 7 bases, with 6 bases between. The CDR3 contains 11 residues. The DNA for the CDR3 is TGTGCCAGCAGCTTTACAGATGAAGCTTTCTTT. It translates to CASSFTDEAFF.

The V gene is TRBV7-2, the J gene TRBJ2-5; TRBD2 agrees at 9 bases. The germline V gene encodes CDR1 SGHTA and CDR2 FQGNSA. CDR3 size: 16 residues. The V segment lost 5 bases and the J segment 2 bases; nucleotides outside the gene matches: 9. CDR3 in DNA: TGTGCCAGCAGCCGGGGGGGCCTAGCGGGGCAAGAGACCCAGTACTTC. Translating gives CASSRGGLAGQETQYF.

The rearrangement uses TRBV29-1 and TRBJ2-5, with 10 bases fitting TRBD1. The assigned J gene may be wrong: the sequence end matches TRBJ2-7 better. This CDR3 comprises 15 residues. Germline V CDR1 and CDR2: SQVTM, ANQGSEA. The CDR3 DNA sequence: TGCAGCGTTGAAAGGACAGGGGGGATCGGCGACGAGCAGTACTTC. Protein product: CSVERTGGIGDEQYF.

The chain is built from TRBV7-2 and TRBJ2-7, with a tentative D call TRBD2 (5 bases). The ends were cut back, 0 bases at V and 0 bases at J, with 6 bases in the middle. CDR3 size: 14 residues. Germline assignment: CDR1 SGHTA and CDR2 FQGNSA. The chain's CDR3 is CASSLAADSYEQYF. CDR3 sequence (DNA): TGTGCCAGCAGCTTAGCAGCGGACTCCTACGAGCAGTACTTC.

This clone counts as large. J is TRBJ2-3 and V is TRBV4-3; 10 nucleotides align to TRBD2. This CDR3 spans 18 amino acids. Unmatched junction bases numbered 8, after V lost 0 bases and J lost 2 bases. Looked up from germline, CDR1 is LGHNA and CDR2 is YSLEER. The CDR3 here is CASSQETPSGGDTDTQYF. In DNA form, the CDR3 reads TGCGCCAGCAGCCAAGAGACTCCTAGCGGGGGTGACACAGATACGCAGTATTTT.

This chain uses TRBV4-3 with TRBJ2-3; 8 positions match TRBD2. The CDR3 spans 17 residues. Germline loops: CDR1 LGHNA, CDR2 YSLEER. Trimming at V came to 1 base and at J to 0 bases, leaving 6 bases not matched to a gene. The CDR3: CASSQVPAGESTDTQYF. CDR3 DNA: TGCGCCAGCAGCCAAGTTCCAGCGGGGGAGAGCACAGATACGCAGTATTTT.

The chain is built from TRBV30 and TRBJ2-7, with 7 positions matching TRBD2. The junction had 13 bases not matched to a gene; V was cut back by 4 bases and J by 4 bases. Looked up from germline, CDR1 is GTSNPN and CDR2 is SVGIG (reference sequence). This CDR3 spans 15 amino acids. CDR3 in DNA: TGTGCCTGGAACAAGGCTAGCGGAGGTCGGTACGAGCAGTACTTC. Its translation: CAWNKASGGRYEQYF.

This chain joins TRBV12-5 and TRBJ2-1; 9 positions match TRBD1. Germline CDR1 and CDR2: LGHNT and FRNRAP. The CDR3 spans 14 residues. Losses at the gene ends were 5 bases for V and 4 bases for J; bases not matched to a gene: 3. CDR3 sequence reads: CASGPGQGYNEQFF. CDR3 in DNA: TGTGCTAGTGGTCCGGGACAGGGTTACAATGAGCAGTTCTTC.

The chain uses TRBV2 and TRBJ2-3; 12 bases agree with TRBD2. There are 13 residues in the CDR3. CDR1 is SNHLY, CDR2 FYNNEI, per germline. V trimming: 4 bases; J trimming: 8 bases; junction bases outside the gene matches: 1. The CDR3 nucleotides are TGTGCCAGCAGTGGGGGACTAGCGGGTACGCAGTATTTT. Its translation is CASSGGLAGTQYF.

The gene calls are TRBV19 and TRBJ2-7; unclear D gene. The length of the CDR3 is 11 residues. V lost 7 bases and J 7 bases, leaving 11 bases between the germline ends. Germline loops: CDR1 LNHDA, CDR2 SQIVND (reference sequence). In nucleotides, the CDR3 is TGTGCCAGTACCAGAGGTGGGGAGCAGTACTTC. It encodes CASTRGGEQYF. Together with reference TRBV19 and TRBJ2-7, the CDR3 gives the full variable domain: DGGITQSPKYLFRKEGQNVTLSCEQNLNHDAMYWYRQDPGQGLRLIYYSQIVNDFQKGDIAEGYSVSREKKESFPLTVTSAQKNPTAFYLCASTRGGEQYFGPGTRLTVT.

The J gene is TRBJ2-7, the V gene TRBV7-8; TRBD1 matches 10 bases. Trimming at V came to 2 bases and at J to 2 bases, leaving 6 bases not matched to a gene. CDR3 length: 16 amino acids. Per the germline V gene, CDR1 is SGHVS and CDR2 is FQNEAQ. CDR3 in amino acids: CASSLTGTGAAYEQYF. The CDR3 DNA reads TGTGCCAGCAGCTTAACCGGGACAGGGGCCGCCTACGAGCAGTACTTC. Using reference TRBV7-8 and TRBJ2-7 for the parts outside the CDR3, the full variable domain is GAGVSQSPRYKVAKRGQDVALRCDPISGHVSLFWYQQALGQGPEFLTYFQNEAQLDKSGLPSDRFFAERPEGSVSTLKIQRTQQEDSAVYLCASSLTGTGAAYEQYFGPGTRLTVT.

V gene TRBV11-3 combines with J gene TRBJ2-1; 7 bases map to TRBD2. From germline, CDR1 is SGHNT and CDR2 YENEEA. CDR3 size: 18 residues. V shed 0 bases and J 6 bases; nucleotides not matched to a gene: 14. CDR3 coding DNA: TGTGCCAGCAGCTTAGACCAGGGAGGGACTCGTAGAAGCAATGAGCAGTTCTTC. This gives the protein CASSLDQGGTRRSNEQFF.

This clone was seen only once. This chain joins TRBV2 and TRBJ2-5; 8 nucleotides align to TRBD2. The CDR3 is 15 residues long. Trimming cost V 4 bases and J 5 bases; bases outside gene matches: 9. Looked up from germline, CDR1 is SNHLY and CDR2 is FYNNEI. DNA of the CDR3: TGTGCCAGCAGTGTTGAAGCGGGGGTTGGGGAGACCCAGTACTTC. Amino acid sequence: CASSVEAGVGETQYF.

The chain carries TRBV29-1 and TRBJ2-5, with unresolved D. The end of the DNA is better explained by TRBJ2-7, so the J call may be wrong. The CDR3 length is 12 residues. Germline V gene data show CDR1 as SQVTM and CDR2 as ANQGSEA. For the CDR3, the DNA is TGCAGCGTTGAACTTGATTCCTACGAGCAGTACTTC. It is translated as CSVELDSYEQYF.

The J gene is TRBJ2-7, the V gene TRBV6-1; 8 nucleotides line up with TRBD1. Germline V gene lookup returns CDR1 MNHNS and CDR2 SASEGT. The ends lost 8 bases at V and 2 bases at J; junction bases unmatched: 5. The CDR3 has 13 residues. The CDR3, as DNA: TGTGCCAGCTGGGGACAGGTGCCCTACGAGCAGTACTTC. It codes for CASWGQVPYEQYF.

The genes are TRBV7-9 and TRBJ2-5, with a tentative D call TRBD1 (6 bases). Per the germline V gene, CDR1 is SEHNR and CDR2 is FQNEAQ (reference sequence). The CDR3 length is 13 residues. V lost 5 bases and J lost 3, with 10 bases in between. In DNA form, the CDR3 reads TGTGCCAGCAGCAGTTGGACAGAAGAGACCCAGTACTTC. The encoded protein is CASSSWTEETQYF.

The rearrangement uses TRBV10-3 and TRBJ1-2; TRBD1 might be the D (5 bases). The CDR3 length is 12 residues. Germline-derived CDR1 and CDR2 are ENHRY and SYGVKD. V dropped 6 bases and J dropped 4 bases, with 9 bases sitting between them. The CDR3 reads CAIRDGGYGYTF. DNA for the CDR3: TGTGCCATCAGGGACGGGGGCTATGGCTACACCTTC.

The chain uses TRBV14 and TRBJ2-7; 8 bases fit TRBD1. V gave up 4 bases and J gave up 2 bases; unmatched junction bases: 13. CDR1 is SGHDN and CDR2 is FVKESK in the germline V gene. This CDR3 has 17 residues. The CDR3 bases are TGTGCCAGCAGCCTTTCGCAGGGGGCTTCGAGGGCCTACGAGCAGTACTTC. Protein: CASSLSQGASRAYEQYF.